This T cell receptor (beta chain) was obtained from a study of resident and recirculating memory T cells in vitiligo. V lost 4 bases to trimming and J lost 4 bases; unmatched junction nucleotides: 7. The CDR3 sequence is 16 residues long. Per the germline V gene, CDR1 is ENHRY and CDR2 is SYGVKD. The data were produced by immunoSEQ multiplex PCR, yet TCRdb's version contains in-frame clones alone and is incomplete. The sample includes fewer than 80,000 clones, about nine tenths seen only once; the top ten take around 4.9%. This TCR derives from a male donor with vitiligo. Sample: blood. This chain connects TRBV10-3 to TRBJ2-2; TRBD2 aligns across 9 bases. CDR3 protein: CAISVQRGAGTGELFF. CDR3 nucleotides: TGTGCCATCAGTGTACAGCGGGGGGCGGGCACCGGGGAGCTGTTTTTT.